These 12 T cell receptor beta chains originate from one sample sequenced in a study of blood T cell repertoires in COVID-19. Using immunoSEQ multiplex PCR, the repertoire was profiled, and TCRdb retains in-frame clones only, with some absent. The sample shows roughly 200,000 clones, 85% to 90% of them seen only once. The sequencing input was peripheral blood. These receptors came from a man younger than 35 with active or convalescent COVID-19.

About this clone itself: The same CDR3 also results from other DNA sequences found in this sample. This rearrangement joins TRBV7-3 to TRBJ1-1, with D unclear. V was cut by 3 bases and J by 1 base, with 6 bases left in between. From germline, CDR1 is SGHTA and CDR2 FQGTGA. CDR3 length: 13 residues. Written as DNA, the CDR3 is TGTGCCAGCAGCTTCACAGAGAACACTGAAGCTTTCTTT. Residues: CASSFTENTEAFF.

V and J are TRBV5-1 and TRBJ2-5; D is undetermined. The CDR3 totals 14 residues. The germline V gene has CDR1 SGHRS and CDR2 YFSETQ. The V gene lost 0 bases and the J gene lost 3 bases, with 9 bases spanning the gap. The CDR3 bases are TGCGCCAGCAGCTTGGAACGGTCGGAAGAGACCCAGTACTTC. Protein product: CASSLERSEETQYF.

A remark on this clone: The same CDR3 arises from other DNA sequences in this sample as well. The J gene is TRBJ2-3, the V gene TRBV5-4; 8 bases are a match to TRBD1. V shed 0 bases, J shed 2 bases, and the junction held 2 bases outside the gene matches. From germline, CDR1 is SGHNT and CDR2 YYREEE (reference sequence). This CDR3 spans 15 amino acids. CDR3 loop: CASSLDRGYTDTQYF. In nucleotides, the CDR3 is TGTGCCAGCAGCTTGGACAGGGGGTACACAGATACGCAGTATTTT.

CDR3 in amino acids: CASSQVTASTDTQYF. In DNA form, the CDR3 reads TGTGCCAGCAGCCAAGTCACAGCTAGCACAGATACGCAGTATTTT. J is TRBJ2-3 and V is TRBV3-1 (or the pseudogene TRBV3-2), with unresolved D. Germline CDR1 and CDR2: LGHDT and YNNKEL (reference sequence). The CDR3 is 15 residues long. Deletions cut 1 base from V and 0 bases from J, with 8 bases between.

The chain employs TRBV9 and TRBJ1-6; no firm D call. Per the germline V gene, CDR1 is SGDLS and CDR2 is YYNGEE. The CDR3 contains 19 residues. V lost 4 bases and J 0 bases, leaving 20 bases between the germline ends. The CDR3 DNA follows: TGTGCCAGCAGCCTAGACGGTAGTCCGGGGTACTCCTATAATTCACCCCTCCACTTT. Its protein product is CASSLDGSPGYSYNSPLHF.

This clone was counted a few times. V and J are TRBV7-3 and TRBJ2-3; TRBD2 aligns across 8 bases. In germline, CDR1 is SGHTA, CDR2 FQGTGA. Trimming at V came to 5 bases and at J to 4 bases, leaving 5 bases not matched to a gene. The CDR3 has 14 residues. CDR3 nucleotide sequence: TGTGCCAGCAGCCGCGGGGGGTACCCAGATACGCAGTATTTT. Translating it yields CASSRGGYPDTQYF.

The CDR3 is CASSPAAFGTGDPGEQYF. As DNA, the CDR3 is TGTGCCAGCAGCCCGGCGGCTTTCGGGACAGGGGATCCTGGCGAGCAGTACTTC. V is TRBV11-2 and J is TRBJ2-7; TRBD1 matches 10 bases. CDR3 size: 18 residues. J was trimmed by 6 bases and V by 5 bases; bases with no gene match: 19. Germline loops: CDR1 SGHAT, CDR2 FQNNGV.

This chain uses TRBV6-5 with TRBJ2-7; D is possibly TRBD1 (6 bases). V shed 2 bases and J shed 7 bases, with 15 bases lying between them. Germline V gene lookup returns CDR1 MNHEY and CDR2 SVGAGI. The CDR3 spans 14 residues. The CDR3 loop is CASSYGTTTGEQYF. CDR3 sequence (DNA): TGTGCCAGCAGTTACGGGACAACGACGGGGGAGCAGTACTTC.

The sample holds a few counts of this clone. V is TRBV3-1 (or the pseudogene TRBV3-2) and J is TRBJ1-2; 8 bases are a match to TRBD1. Germline assignment: CDR1 LGHDT and CDR2 YNNKEL (reference sequence). The CDR3 consists of 14 residues. V lost 4 bases, J lost 8 bases, and 9 bases stayed unmatched. The CDR3 reads CASSPPGGAGGYTF. The CDR3 region has the DNA TGTGCCAGCAGCCCACCAGGGGGCGCGGGAGGCTACACCTTC.

This rearrangement joins TRBV5-4 to TRBJ2-1, with 9 bases identical to TRBD2. Germline loops: CDR1 SGHNT, CDR2 YYREEE (reference sequence). Trimming took 5 bases from V and 5 from J; bases not matched to a gene: 11. CDR3 length equals 16 residues. This chain's CDR3 is CASSPSWRGGNNEQFF. DNA of the CDR3: TGTGCCAGCAGTCCATCTTGGCGGGGGGGCAACAATGAGCAGTTCTTC.

The chain links TRBV18 to TRBJ1-2; D gene unclear. Germline CDR1 is KGHSH and CDR2 is LQKENI. The V end was cut by 3 bases, the J end by 8 bases, with 13 bases between. The CDR3 covers 13 residues. Here the CDR3 reads CASSPIRMEGYTF. For the CDR3, the DNA is TGTGCCAGCTCACCGATAAGGATGGAGGGCTACACCTTC.

The CDR3 reads CASSVRGRGANVLTF. DNA of the CDR3: TGTGCCAGTAGTGTCAGGGGGCGGGGGGCCAACGTCCTGACTTTC. The chain couples TRBV19 to TRBJ2-6; 8 bases are a match to TRBD1. The V segment lost 5 bases and the J segment 4 bases; nucleotides outside the gene matches: 4. This CDR3 is 15 amino acids long. The germline CDR1 and CDR2 sequences are LNHDA and SQIVND (reference sequence).